The T cell receptor beta chain described here comes from a study of tissue T cells after allogeneic stem cell transplantation. With V trimmed by 6 bases and J by 0 bases, 0 bases remained unmatched. The CDR3 extends over 14 amino acids. Per germline, CDR1 MSHET and CDR2 SYDVDS. In regard to this clone: Genes here carry mouse names. The read is 1 residue too short to cover the CDR3 end, so that end is filled in from the germline J gene.

Here immunoSEQ multiplex PCR was the method, and the copy in TCRdb shows in-frame clones only, minus some. Here the sample spans about 16,000 clones, less than 85% being singletons. This receptor was taken from a female BALB/c mouse in good health. This strain has MHC haplotype H2-d. This chain connects TRBV29 to TRBJ2-2; 8 bases are a match to TRBD2. Sequencing was performed on spleen. CDR3 bases read: TGTGCTAGCAGACTGGGGGCAAACACCGGGCAGCTCTAC. Its protein is CASRLGANTGQLY. Given in full, the CDR3 is CASRLGANTGQLYF.